A selection of T cell receptor beta chains follows, all from one sample in a study of shared clonotypes between healthy human individuals. Data came from immunoSEQ multiplex PCR; TCRdb stores just in-frame clones and leaves some out. The table includes over a million clones, roughly 97% detected once. The sample was naive CD4+ T cells sorted from blood. Receptors originate from a man aged 25 to 40 in good health. CDR3s include the opening cysteine and the closing phenylalanine or tryptophan. The order of the fields is clone size, J gene, V gene, D gene, CDR3 DNA, CDR3 protein. D genes are given only for firm matches. Expanded clones are given a class, and other clones once, few, many or no size at all.

-	TRBJ1-1	TRBV9	-	TGTGCCAGCAGCGCGGCCCAGGGGAGGGTGGGAGCTTTCTTT	CASSAAQGRVGAFF
-	TRBJ1-1	TRBV28	TRBD1	TGTGCCAGCAGTCCCCAGGGGGTGGGGAACACTGAAGCTTTCTTT	CASSPQGVGNTEAFF
-	TRBJ2-7	TRBV7-2	-	TGTGCCAGCAGCCCAAGGGGGGGCTACGAGCAGTACTTC	CASSPRGGYEQYF
-	TRBJ2-5	TRBV27	TRBD2	TGTGCCAGCATCGCATTAAGCGGGAGAGATGAGACCCAGTACTTC	CASIALSGRDETQYF
-	TRBJ1-1	TRBV27	-	TGTGCCAGCAGTTACACAGGGATGGGCACTGAAGCTTTCTTT	CASSYTGMGTEAFF
-	TRBJ2-7	TRBV6-1	TRBD1	TGTGCCAGCAGTCTCCGGGACAGGGAGACCTACGAGCAGTACTTC	CASSLRDRETYEQYF
-	TRBJ2-4	TRBV4-1	TRBD1	TGCGCCAGCAGCCAAGATCCGGGACAGGGAAACATTCAGTACTTC	CASSQDPGQGNIQYF
-	TRBJ1-2	TRBV13	-	TGTGCCAGCAGCACCGCCGGGGTGGCCTATGGCTACACCTTC	CASSTAGVAYGYTF
-	TRBJ1-2	TRBV5-5	-	TGTGCCAGCAGCTTGGGCTATGGCTACACCTTC	CASSLGYGYTF
-	TRBJ2-7	TRBV7-8	-	TGTGCCAGCAGCTCTGGACCGAACTACGAGCAGTACTTC	CASSSGPNYEQYF
-	TRBJ2-3	TRBV7-3	TRBD2	TGTGCCAGCAGCTTAACGGGTCGGGAGGGGCTGCCGACAGATACGCAGTATTTT	CASSLTGREGLPTDTQYF
-	TRBJ1-5	TRBV29-1	TRBD1	TGCAGCGTAACCGGGACAGCCGGTCAGCCCCAGCATTTT	CSVTGTAGQPQHF
-	TRBJ1-3	TRBV7-5	-	TGTGTCAGAACCCTAAACCGATGGATAGACACCGTCTCTGGAAACACCATATATTTT	CVRTLNRWIDTVSGNTIYF
-	TRBJ1-3	TRBV11-2	-	TGTGCCAGCAGCTTGAGCAGTTCTGGAAACACCATATATTTT	CASSLSSSGNTIYF
-	TRBJ1-5	TRBV5-5	-	TGTGCCAGCAGCTTGGCGACAGGTAAAGGGCTAGGCAATCAGCCCCAGCATTTT	CASSLATGKGLGNQPQHF
once	TRBJ2-7	TRBV2	TRBD1	TGTGCCAGCAGTGAGGACAGGGGGCTCAACGAGCAGTACTTC	CASSEDRGLNEQYF
once	TRBJ1-2	TRBV5-4	-	TGTGCCAGCAGCTTGCGGAGTCACTATGGCTACACCTTC	CASSLRSHYGYTF
-	TRBJ2-1	TRBV7-6	TRBD2	TGTGCCAGCAGCGAGACTAGCGGGAGTTACAATGAGCAGTTCTTC	CASSETSGSYNEQFF
once	TRBJ2-7	TRBV2	TRBD2	TGTGCCAGCAGGGGACTATTTTCCTACGAGCAGTACTTC	CASRGLFSYEQYF
-	TRBJ2-1	TRBV19	TRBD1	TGTGCCAGCTCCGGCAGGGGGTCCTTTTTAGAGCAGTTCTTC	CASSGRGSFLEQFF
-	TRBJ1-2	TRBV15	TRBD1	TGTGCCACCAGCAGCTGGGCACAGGGGGCGGATGGCTACACCTTC	CATSSWAQGADGYTF
once	TRBJ1-5	TRBV5-4	-	TGTGCCAGCAGCTTCGGGGGGACAAAAGGTCAGCCCCAGCATTTT	CASSFGGTKGQPQHF
-	TRBJ1-1	TRBV2	-	TGTGCCAGCAGTGAAGAGTGGGCGGAAGCTTTCTTT	CASSEEWAEAFF
-	TRBJ2-7	TRBV5-5	TRBD1	TGTGCCAGCAGCCCCCCAAACTTCAGACAGGGGTCGATCTACGAGCAGTACTTC	CASSPPNFRQGSIYEQYF
-	TRBJ1-1	TRBV7-4	-	TGTGCCAGCAGCCTGAGGGACACCCGGGGGAACACTGAAGCTTTCTTT	CASSLRDTRGNTEAFF
-	TRBJ2-5	TRBV18	TRBD2	TGTGCCAGCTCACCTACGGGGGGAGGAGAGACCCAGTACTTC	CASSPTGGGETQYF
-	TRBJ1-5	TRBV5-8	TRBD1	TGTGCCAGCAGCCAGGGACAGGGCGGACAGCCCCAGCATTTT	CASSQGQGGQPQHF
-	TRBJ2-7	TRBV20-1	-	TGCAGTGCCGTGGGGACCTACGAGCAGTACTTC	CSAVGTYEQYF
-	TRBJ2-1	TRBV7-2	TRBD2	TGTGCCAGCAGGAGCGTGGCGAGCGGGAGGGTCGATGAGCAGTTCTTC	CASRSVASGRVDEQFF
-	TRBJ2-2	TRBV19	-	TGTGCCAGTAGTATACTTCGGCCCGGGGAGCTGTTTTTT	CASSILRPGELFF
-	TRBJ2-3	TRBV5-1	-	TGCGCCAGCAGCTTGTTTGGGAACCTCGGGGATACGCAGTATTTT	CASSLFGNLGDTQYF
-	TRBJ1-2	TRBV5-1	TRBD1	TGCGCCAGCAGCGGGGACAGGGGACAGTATGGCTACACCTTC	CASSGDRGQYGYTF
-	TRBJ2-3	TRBV12-5	-	TGTGCTAGTGGGCTAGTGGTCCCAGGACAGTCCTCGGGGGATACGCAGTATTTT	CASGLVVPGQSSGDTQYF
-	TRBJ2-7	TRBV9	-	TGTGCCAGCAGCGTAGCGGGAGCGTCCTACGAGCAGTACTTC	CASSVAGASYEQYF
-	TRBJ1-4	TRBV14	-	TGTGCCAGCAGCATCTCACCCACTCGGACGGCGCTGTTTTTT	CASSISPTRTALFF
-	TRBJ1-4	TRBV5-1	TRBD1	TGCGCCAGCAGCTCGACCGGGACAGGGAACGAAAAACTGTTTTTT	CASSSTGTGNEKLFF
-	TRBJ2-1	TRBV9	-	TGTGCCAGCAGCGTAAGGGGGTTCAATGAGCAGTTCTTC	CASSVRGFNEQFF
-	TRBJ1-5	TRBV2	-	TGTGCCAGCAGCCAAGGACGGGGGAGCAATCAGCCCCAGCATTTT	CASSQGRGSNQPQHF
-	TRBJ1-2	TRBV7-3	TRBD1	TGTGCCAGCAGCGAAACAGGGGGAGATGGCTACACCTTC	CASSETGGDGYTF
-	TRBJ1-3	TRBV18	TRBD1	TGTGCCAGCTCACCAAGGGACAGGGCACTGTTCGGGGGAAACACCATATATTTT	CASSPRDRALFGGNTIYF
-	TRBJ2-7	TRBV19	-	TGTGCCAGTAGAGGGACGGACAGCTACGAGCAGTACTTC	CASRGTDSYEQYF